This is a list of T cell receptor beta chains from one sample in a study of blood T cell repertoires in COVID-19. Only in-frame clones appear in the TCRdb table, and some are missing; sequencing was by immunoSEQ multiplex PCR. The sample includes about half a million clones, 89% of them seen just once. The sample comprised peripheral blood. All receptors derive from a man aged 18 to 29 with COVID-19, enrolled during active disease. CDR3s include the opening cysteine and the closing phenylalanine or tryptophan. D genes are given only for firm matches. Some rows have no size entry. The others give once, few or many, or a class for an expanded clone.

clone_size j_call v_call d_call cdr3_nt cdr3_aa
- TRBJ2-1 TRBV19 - TGTGCCAGTAGTCCCCACTACGGGGAGCAGTTCTTC CASSPHYGEQFF
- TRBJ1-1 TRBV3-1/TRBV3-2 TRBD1 TGTGCCAGCAGCCTACTAGGGGGCCCGAACACTGAAGCTTTCTTT CASSLLGGPNTEAFF
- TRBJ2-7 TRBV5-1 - TGCGCCAGCAGCTTCGACGGGTCCGGCGAGCAGTACTTC CASSFDGSGEQYF
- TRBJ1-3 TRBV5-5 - TGTGCCAGCAGCTTGGTAGGAGCCTCTGGAAACACCATATATTTT CASSLVGASGNTIYF
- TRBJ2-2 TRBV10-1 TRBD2 TGCGCCAGCGGCACTAGCGGGAGGGCCGGGGAGCTGTTTTTT CASGTSGRAGELFF
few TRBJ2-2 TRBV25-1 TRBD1 TGTGCCAGCAGTCCGCGACAGGGGGCAGGCGGGGAGCTGTTTTTT CASSPRQGAGGELFF
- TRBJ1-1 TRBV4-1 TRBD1 TGCGCCAGCAGCCAAGTTCGTGGAGGACAGGGGGGTACTGAAGCTTTCTTT CASSQVRGGQGGTEAFF
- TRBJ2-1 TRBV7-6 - TGTGCCAGCAGCTTGGAGTTGGGCAATGAGCAGTTCTTC CASSLELGNEQFF
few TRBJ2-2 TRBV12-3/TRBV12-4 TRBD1 TGTGCCAGCAGGGGACAGGGGACCGGGGAGCTGTTTTTT CASRGQGTGELFF
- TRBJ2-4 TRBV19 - TGTGCCAGTAGTTCGGTCGGGAGTTCGGCCAAAAACATTCAGTACTTC CASSSVGSSAKNIQYF
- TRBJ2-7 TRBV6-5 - TGTGCCAGCAGTAGGTCTGCACAGGGAAACTACGAGCAGTACTTC CASSRSAQGNYEQYF
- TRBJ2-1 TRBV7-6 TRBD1 TGTGCCAGCAGCTGGGGACAGGGGGACTACAATGAGCAGTTCTTC CASSWGQGDYNEQFF
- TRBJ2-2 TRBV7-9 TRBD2 TGTGCCAGCAGGAGCGGGAGATCCGGGGAGCTGTTTTTT CASRSGRSGELFF
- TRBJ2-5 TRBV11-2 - TGTGCCAGCAGCACCGGAGGTTGGTATGGGTCGGAAGAGACCCAGTACTTC CASSTGGWYGSEETQYF
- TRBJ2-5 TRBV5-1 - TGCGCCAGCAGCTTGGGAGGACTGCAAGAGACCCAGTACTTC CASSLGGLQETQYF
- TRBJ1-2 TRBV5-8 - TGTGCCAGCAGCTTAAGACAGCACTATGGCTACACCTTC CASSLRQHYGYTF
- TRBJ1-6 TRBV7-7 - TGTGCTAGCAGCTTAGACCCGGCACGGACAGTTAGCTCCTATAATTCACCCCTCCACTTT CASSLDPARTVSSYNSPLHF
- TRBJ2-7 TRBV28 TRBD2 TGTGCCAGCAGTCCTCGACTAGCGGGGTTCTACGAGCAGTACTTC CASSPRLAGFYEQYF
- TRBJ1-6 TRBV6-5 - TGTGCCAGCAGACCGGACAACAACTCACCCCTCCACTTT CASRPDNNSPLHF
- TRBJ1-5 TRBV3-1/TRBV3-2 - TGTGCCAGCAGCCAAGATACGACAGGCACTGGGCCCCAGCATTTT CASSQDTTGTGPQHF
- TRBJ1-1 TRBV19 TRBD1 TGTGCCAGCAACGAGGGGGCGACGACTGAAGCTTTCTTT CASNEGATTEAFF
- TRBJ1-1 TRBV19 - TGTGCCAGTAGTATAATGGGACAAAGGGAAGCTTTCTTT CASSIMGQREAFF
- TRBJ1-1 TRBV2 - TGTGCCAGCGAACGGGGGGTAGGCACTGAAGCTTTCTTT CASERGVGTEAFF
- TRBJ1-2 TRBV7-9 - TGTGCCAGCAGCTTAGCGAGGGAACACCTTTATGGCTACACCTTC CASSLAREHLYGYTF
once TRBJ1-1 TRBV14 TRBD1 TGTGCCAGCAGCCAACAGGGGGCAATCACTGAAGCTTTCTTT CASSQQGAITEAFF
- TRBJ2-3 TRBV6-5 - TGTGCCAGCAGACGAGCGAGCACAGATACGCAGTATTTT CASRRASTDTQYF
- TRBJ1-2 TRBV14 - TGTGCCAGCAGCCAAGATGGCGCAGGAGGGGATGGCTACACCTTC CASSQDGAGGDGYTF
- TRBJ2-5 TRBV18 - TGTGCCAGCTCACCTGGACAGAAAGAGACCCAGTACTTC CASSPGQKETQYF
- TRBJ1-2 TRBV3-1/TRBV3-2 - TGTGCCAGCAGCCAAGCCGAGGAAGGGGATGGCTACACCTTC CASSQAEEGDGYTF
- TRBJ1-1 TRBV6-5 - TGTGCCAGCAGTTACGGTGGGGGGGGTGTGACTGAAGCTTTCTTT CASSYGGGGVTEAFF
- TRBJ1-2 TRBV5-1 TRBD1 TGCGCCAGCAGCTCACTAGGGGGCGCTGACTATGGCTACACCTTC CASSSLGGADYGYTF
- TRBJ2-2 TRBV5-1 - TGCGCCAGCAGCGTAGGGAGGACCGGGGAGCTGTTTTTT CASSVGRTGELFF
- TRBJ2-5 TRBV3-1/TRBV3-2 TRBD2 TGTGCCAGCAGCCAAGCGCCTAGCGGGGGGGGACAAGAGACCCAGTACTTC CASSQAPSGGGQETQYF
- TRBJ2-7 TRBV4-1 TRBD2 TGCGCCAGCAGCCAAGAACCTAGCGGGGGGACCTACGAGCAGTACTTC CASSQEPSGGTYEQYF
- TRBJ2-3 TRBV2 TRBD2 TGTGCCAGCAGTGTCGATAGCGGGGTCGGTGATACGCAGTATTTT CASSVDSGVGDTQYF
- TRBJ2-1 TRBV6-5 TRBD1 TGTGCCAGCAGGTCGGGACAGGGTAGCAATGAGCAGTTCTTC CASRSGQGSNEQFF
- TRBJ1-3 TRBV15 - TGTGCCACCAGCAGAGATGCAGGGTGGGCTGGAAACACCATATATTTT CATSRDAGWAGNTIYF
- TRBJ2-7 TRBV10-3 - TGTGCCATCAGCGATACACAGGATTCCTACGAGCAGTACTTC CAISDTQDSYEQYF
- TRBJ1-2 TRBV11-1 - TGTGCCAGCAGCCCATCGGACAGACGCGATTATGGCTACACCTTC CASSPSDRRDYGYTF
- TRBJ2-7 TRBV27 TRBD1 TGTGCCAGCAGTTCCGGGACAGGGGTCTCCTACGAGCAGTACTTC CASSSGTGVSYEQYF
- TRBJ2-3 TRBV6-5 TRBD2 TGTGCCAGCAGAAAATTAGCGGGAGGAAAAGATACGCAGTATTTT CASRKLAGGKDTQYF
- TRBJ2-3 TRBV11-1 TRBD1 TGTGCCAGCAGCTTAGCGGCAGGGGGCGCGGAAGATACGCAGTATTTT CASSLAAGGAEDTQYF
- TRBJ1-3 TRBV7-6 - TGTGCCAGCAGCTTAGTCTTCGCAGGGGACCCTGGAAACACCATATATTTT CASSLVFAGDPGNTIYF
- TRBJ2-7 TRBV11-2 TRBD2 TGTGCCAGCAGCGTGGGACTAGCGGGTCTCTCTTACGAGCAGTACTTC CASSVGLAGLSYEQYF
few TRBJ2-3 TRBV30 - TGTGCCTGGAGTGGGGGGGTTTGGAGCGACTCTAGCACAGATACGCAGTATTTT CAWSGGVWSDSSTDTQYF
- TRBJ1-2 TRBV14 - TGTGCCAGCAGCCAAGAGAGGAATTATGGCTACACCTTC CASSQERNYGYTF
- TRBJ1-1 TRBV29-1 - TGCAGCGTTGAAGACGGTGAAGCTTTCTTT CSVEDGEAFF
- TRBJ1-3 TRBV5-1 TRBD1 TGCGCCAGCAGCAGGGACAGGGGGCTTGGAAACACCATATATTTT CASSRDRGLGNTIYF
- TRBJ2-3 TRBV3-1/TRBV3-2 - TGTGCCAGCAGTTACGGACTTCTTAGCACAGATACGCAGTATTTT CASSYGLLSTDTQYF
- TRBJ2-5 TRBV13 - TGTGCCAGCAGCTCCTATTGGTTCCAACAAGAGACCCAGTACTTC CASSSYWFQQETQYF